Shown below are 32 T cell receptor beta chains from a single sample sequenced in a study of T cell responses to AZD1222 COVID-19 vaccine. Assay: immunoSEQ multiplex PCR; the TCRdb copy retains only in-frame clones and omits some. The data contain about 130,000 clones, just under 95% of them singletons. The specimen was peripheral blood, collected on day 0 of AZD1222 vaccination. The receptors were gathered from an adult in good health.

The chain has TRBV5-1 and TRBJ2-1, with 10 bases aligning to TRBD2. The CDR3 contains 15 residues. V shed 4 bases, J shed 6 bases, and the junction held 7 bases outside the gene matches. Germline assignment: CDR1 SGHRS and CDR2 YFSETQ. The CDR3 nucleotides read TGCGCCAGCAGCCTACTAGCGGGGCCCTCCAATGAGCAGTTCTTC. Residues: CASSLLAGPSNEQFF. The full variable domain, rest sourced from reference TRBV5-1 and TRBJ2-1, is KAGVTQTPRYLIKTRGQQVTLSCSPISGHRSVSWYQQTPGQGLQFLFEYFSETQRNKGNFPGRFSGRQFSNSRSEMNVSTLELGDSALYLCASSLLAGPSNEQFFGPGTRLTVL.

This chain joins TRBV19 and TRBJ1-2, with a tentative D call TRBD1 (5 bases). Germline loops: CDR1 LNHDA, CDR2 SQIVND (reference sequence). The CDR3 is 16 residues long. V shed 5 bases and J shed 1 base, with 17 bases lying between them. The CDR3 protein is CASSFSGTTNNYGYTF. Here the CDR3 DNA reads TGTGCCAGTAGTTTCTCGGGGACTACAAATAACTATGGCTACACCTTC.

In its sample, this clone was seen a few times. V usage is TRBV6-9 and J usage is TRBJ1-5; 7 bases map to TRBD1. In germline, CDR1 is MNHGY, CDR2 SVAAGI. The CDR3 runs 16 residues. With 4 bases clipped from V and 6 bases from J, the junction kept 12 bases outside the gene matches. The CDR3 region is CASSSQRQGPGQPQHF. The CDR3, as DNA: TGTGCCAGCAGTTCCCAAAGACAGGGCCCGGGTCAGCCCCAGCATTTT.

The chain joins TRBV19 to TRBJ1-1; TRBD1 might be the D (5 bases). The V end lost 4 bases, the J end lost 0 bases, and 9 bases lay between the germline ends. Per the germline V gene, CDR1 is LNHDA and CDR2 is SQIVND (reference sequence). This CDR3 is 14 amino acids long. This CDR3 is CASSSGHLNTEAFF. CDR3 coding DNA: TGTGCCAGTAGTAGCGGACACCTGAACACTGAAGCTTTCTTT.

This chain links TRBV6-6 with TRBJ1-1; 7 bases fit TRBD1. J was trimmed by 6 bases and V by 4 bases; bases with no gene match: 14. Germline values: CDR1 MNHNY, CDR2 SVGAGI (reference sequence). There are 16 residues in the CDR3. CDR3 nucleotides: TGTGCCAGCAGTTCCATCGTACAGGGGAGGGGAGCTGAAGCTTTCTTT. Residues: CASSSIVQGRGAEAFF.

The rearrangement joins TRBV6-4 to TRBJ2-1; 16 bases match TRBD2. CDR3 length equals 15 residues. The J segment lost 7 bases and the V segment lost 4 bases, leaving 1 base of the junction unmatched. Germline CDR1 and CDR2: MRHNA and SNTAGT. Written as DNA, the CDR3 is TGTGCCAGCAGTGGGGGACTAGCGGGAGGGAATGAGCAGTTCTTC. It specifies CASSGGLAGGNEQFF.

The chain links TRBV5-4 to TRBJ2-3, with TRBD2 matching 11 bases. Germline loops: CDR1 SGHNT, CDR2 YYREEE (reference sequence). The CDR3 is 20 residues long. V shed 5 bases and J 2 bases; nucleotides not matched to a gene: 19. The CDR3 DNA sequence: TGTGCCAGCAGTGGACCACTAGCGGGAGTTGGTTCTGGGGACACAGATACGCAGTATTTT. It codes for CASSGPLAGVGSGDTDTQYF.

This clone was detected once. The J gene is TRBJ1-3, the V gene TRBV6-6; D remains unclear. The CDR3 has 11 residues. V shed 7 bases and J shed 8 bases, with 9 bases lying between them. In germline, CDR1 is MNHNY, CDR2 SVGAGI (reference sequence). CDR3 nucleotides: TGTGCCAGCACCCCCGGGGACACCATATATTTT. Amino acids: CASTPGDTIYF.

The chain has TRBV9 and TRBJ2-3, with D unresolved. The CDR3 runs to 14 residues. The germline V gene encodes CDR1 SGDLS and CDR2 YYNGEE. V was trimmed by 0 bases and J by 3 bases, leaving 8 bases between them. The CDR3 region has the DNA TGTGCCAGCAGCGTAGAAGGTGAGACAGATACGCAGTATTTT. As protein: CASSVEGETDTQYF. The full variable domain, in which reference TRBV9 and TRBJ2-3 provide the parts outside the CDR3, is DSGVTQTPKHLITATGQRVTLRCSPRSGDLSVYWYQQSLDQGLQFLIQYYNGEERAKGNILERFSAQQFPDLHSELNLSSLELGDSALYFCASSVEGETDTQYFGPGTRLTVL.

The gene calls are TRBV11-2 and TRBJ2-7; 12 nucleotides agree with TRBD2. The CDR3 contains 13 residues. V lost 6 bases, J lost 7 bases, and 4 bases stayed unmatched. Germline loops: CDR1 SGHAT, CDR2 FQNNGV. The CDR3 DNA sequence: TGTGCCAGCAGACCGACTAGCGGGGGTGAGCAGTACTTC. This gives the protein CASRPTSGGEQYF.

The CDR3: CAWGRQAGNTIYF. CDR3 bases: TGTGCCTGGGGTCGACAGGCTGGAAACACCATATATTTT. The chain is built from TRBV30 and TRBJ1-3; a weak D match, TRBD1 (6 bases). The ends were cut back, 5 bases at V and 2 bases at J, with 10 bases in the middle. The CDR3 sequence is 13 residues long. Germline loops: CDR1 GTSNPN, CDR2 SVGIG (reference sequence).

The chain employs TRBV30 and TRBJ1-5; 8 bases agree with TRBD1. The CDR3 covers 13 residues. Germline V gene lookup returns CDR1 GTSNPN and CDR2 SVGIG (reference sequence). Trimming at V came to 5 bases and at J to 2 bases, leaving 2 bases not matched to a gene. The CDR3 bases are TGTGCCTGGTCGGGACAGGGCAATCAGCCCCAGCATTTT. It encodes CAWSGQGNQPQHF.

This clone was counted a single time. V usage is TRBV7-2 and J usage is TRBJ2-2, with D perhaps matching TRBD2 (5 bases). V was clipped by 2 bases and J by 8 bases, with 9 bases between them. The CDR3 runs 13 residues. The germline V gene encodes CDR1 SGHTA and CDR2 FQGNSA. CDR3 sequence (DNA): TGTGCCAGCAGCTTATTCGGGAAGGGGGAGCTGTTTTTT. It codes for CASSLFGKGELFF.

V is TRBV5-1 and J is TRBJ1-3; D unclear. This CDR3 has 16 residues. V lost 3 bases, J lost 0 bases, and 13 bases lay in between. In germline, CDR1 is SGHRS, CDR2 YFSETQ. The CDR3 spells CASSSVRRLSGNTIYF. DNA of the CDR3: TGCGCCAGCAGCTCCGTCCGTAGACTCTCTGGAAACACCATATATTTT.

The genes are TRBV27 and TRBJ1-1; 7 positions match TRBD1. Losses at the gene ends were 6 bases for V and 0 bases for J; bases not matched to a gene: 4. The germline V gene has CDR1 MNHEY and CDR2 SMNVEV (reference sequence). The CDR3 contains 14 residues. CDR3: CASRPDRMNTEAFF. The DNA for the CDR3 is TGTGCCAGCAGGCCGGACAGGATGAACACTGAAGCTTTCTTT.

The CDR3 nucleotides read TGTGCCAGCAGCACGGACATCGATAATTCACCCCTCCACTTT. Its protein is CASSTDIDNSPLHF. The chain recombines TRBV14 with TRBJ1-6; a weak D match, TRBD1 (5 bases). CDR1 is SGHDN, CDR2 FVKESK, per germline. This CDR3 has 14 amino acids. V lost 5 bases to trimming and J lost 5 bases, with 10 bases between them.

The V and J genes are TRBV29-1 and TRBJ2-3; D is possibly TRBD1 or TRBD2 (6 bases each). Trimming left V 4 bases short and J 3 bases short, with 11 bases between. Germline lookup yields CDR1 SQVTM and CDR2 ANQGSEA. This CDR3 comprises 13 residues. Written as DNA, the CDR3 is TGCAGCGTTGCTCGGGGGCGGACAGATACGCAGTATTTT. It yields the protein CSVARGRTDTQYF.

V and J are TRBV6-5 and TRBJ1-5, with D perhaps matching TRBD1 (5 bases). This CDR3 region has 15 residues. Germline V gene data show CDR1 as MNHEY and CDR2 as SVGAGI. The germline V and J ends were trimmed by 6 bases and 0 bases, with 12 bases remaining between them. CDR3 DNA sequence: TGTGCCAGCAGGGAGGGGAGGAATAGCAATCAGCCCCAGCATTTT. Translated: CASREGRNSNQPQHF.

The chain links TRBV4-1 to TRBJ1-4; D possibly corresponds to TRBD1 (6 bases). The CDR3 covers 16 residues. Trimming took off 2 bases at V and 4 bases at J, with 14 bases between the two ends. Germline assignment: CDR1 MGHRA and CDR2 YSYEKL. The CDR3 nucleotides are TGCGCCAGCAGCCAATTCGCACAGGGTGGTAATGAAAAACTGTTTTTT. Residues: CASSQFAQGGNEKLFF.

V usage is TRBV19 and J usage is TRBJ2-7, with 8 bases identical to TRBD2. V was clipped by 4 bases and J by 1 base; unmatched bases: 12. The germline gives CDR1 LNHDA, CDR2 SQIVND (reference sequence). The CDR3 has 17 residues. This CDR3 is CASSTPSPGRGSYEQYF. The DNA of the CDR3 is TGTGCCAGTAGTACCCCCTCCCCCGGGAGGGGTTCCTACGAGCAGTACTTC.

The gene calls are TRBV7-9 and TRBJ2-1; D gene unclear. This CDR3 is 15 amino acids long. V was shortened by 3 bases and J by 6 bases, with 15 bases between the two germline ends. In germline, CDR1 is SEHNR, CDR2 FQNEAQ (reference sequence). The chain's CDR3 is CASSFPEKSGNEQFF. The CDR3 DNA follows: TGTGCCAGCAGCTTCCCGGAGAAGTCCGGCAATGAGCAGTTCTTC.

The rearrangement uses TRBV12-3 or TRBV12-4 and TRBJ2-2; D is unresolved. Trimming took 3 bases from V and 1 from J, leaving 3 bases between them. There are 13 residues in the CDR3. In nucleotides, the CDR3 is TGTGCCAGCAGTTTTGGGAACACCGGGGAGCTGTTTTTT. This gives the protein CASSFGNTGELFF.

The V and J genes are TRBV9 and TRBJ1-1; D gene unclear. Germline CDR1 reads SGDLS; CDR2 reads YYNGEE. V was shortened by 3 bases and J by 5 bases, with 14 bases between the two germline ends. CDR3 length: 14 residues. The CDR3 loop is CASSAYRAGTEAFF. The CDR3 DNA sequence: TGTGCCAGCAGCGCCTACCGGGCGGGAACTGAAGCTTTCTTT.

The chain recombines TRBV12-5 with TRBJ2-4, with D tentatively TRBD1 (5 bases). Germline CDR1 is LGHNT and CDR2 is FRNRAP. This CDR3 spans 16 amino acids. Between the trimmed V and J ends, which lost 4 bases and 1 base, there was a span of 14 bases. CDR3 protein: CASGSLRARAKNIQYF. For the CDR3, the DNA is TGTGCTAGTGGTTCCCTCAGGGCTCGGGCCAAAAACATTCAGTACTTC.

By its share, this clone is medium-sized. V is TRBV10-3 and J is TRBJ2-7; D uncertain. The CDR3 loop spans 12 amino acids. CDR1 and CDR2 (germline): ENHRY, SYGVKD. V lost 0 bases and J 3 bases, leaving 3 bases between the germline ends. The CDR3 here is CAISESSYEQYF. The CDR3 nucleotides read TGTGCCATCAGTGAGTCTAGCTACGAGCAGTACTTC.

The chain couples TRBV3-1 (or the pseudogene TRBV3-2) to TRBJ1-4; D is unclear. This CDR3 region has 15 residues. Trimming removed 0 bases from V and 5 bases from J, with 10 bases in between. In germline, CDR1 is LGHDT, CDR2 YNNKEL (reference sequence). The CDR3, as DNA: TGTGCCAGCAGCCAAGAAGGGCGTAGAAATGAAAAACTGTTTTTT. It yields the protein CASSQEGRRNEKLFF.

The chain combines TRBV19 with TRBJ1-5, with no clear D. The CDR3 loop spans 14 amino acids. From germline, CDR1 is LNHDA and CDR2 SQIVND (reference sequence). V was cut by 6 bases and J by 7 bases, with 16 bases left in between. CDR3 region: CASSPGEVWQPQHF. The CDR3 DNA reads as TGTGCCAGTAGCCCCGGGGAAGTATGGCAGCCCCAGCATTTT.

The chain recombines TRBV5-1 with TRBJ2-1; D remains ambiguous. V was pared by 4 bases and J by 8 bases, with 7 bases between. CDR1 SGHRS and CDR2 YFSETQ come from the germline V gene. The CDR3 spans 11 residues. The CDR3 loop is CASSAGYEQFF. The CDR3 DNA reads as TGCGCCAGCAGCGCCGGGTATGAGCAGTTCTTC.

The chain employs TRBV28 and TRBJ1-4, with 7 bases lining up with TRBD1. Unmatched junction bases numbered 6, after V lost 7 bases and J lost 7 bases. Germline assignment: CDR1 MDHEN and CDR2 SYDVKM. This CDR3 is built from 13 residues. The CDR3 DNA is TGTGCCAGCACGAGGGGGCGGGGTGAAAAACTGTTTTTT. It yields the protein CASTRGRGEKLFF. The complete variable domain, with remaining parts taken from reference TRBV28 and TRBJ1-4, reads DVKVTQSSRYLVKRTGEKVFLECVQDMDHENMFWYRQDPGLGLRLIYFSYDVKMKEKGDIPEGYSVSREKKERFSLILESASTNQTSMYLCASTRGRGEKLFFGSGTQLSVL.

The rearrangement joins TRBV7-9 to TRBJ2-1, with TRBD2 identical over 14 bases. Germline loops: CDR1 SEHNR, CDR2 FQNEAQ (reference sequence). J gave up 15 bases and V 6 bases, and 13 bases lay outside the gene matches. The CDR3 is 15 residues long. The DNA of the CDR3 is TGTGCCAGCAGTCCGACTAGCGGGAGGGTAATTTCGCCGTTCTTC. Protein sequence: CASSPTSGRVISPFF. Variable domain in full (rest from reference TRBV7-9 and TRBJ2-1): DTGVSQNPRHKITKRGQNVTFRCDPISEHNRLYWYRQTLGQGPEFLTYFQNEAQLEKSRLLSDRFSAERPKGSFSTLEIQRTEQGDSAMYLCASSPTSGRVISPFFGPGTRLTVL.

V usage is TRBV19 and J usage is TRBJ2-1; 10 nucleotides match TRBD1. V gave up 3 bases and J gave up 6 bases; unmatched junction bases: 5. This CDR3 comprises 15 residues. Germline V gene sequence: CDR1 LNHDA, CDR2 SQIVND (reference sequence). For the CDR3, the DNA is TGTGCCAGTAGTATTATGGGACAGGGGAGCAATGAGCAGTTCTTC. It is translated as CASSIMGQGSNEQFF.

J is TRBJ2-1 and V is TRBV19; 10 bases are shared with TRBD2. CDR1 is LNHDA and CDR2 is SQIVND in the germline V gene (reference sequence). The CDR3 length is 15 residues. V lost 6 bases to trimming and J lost 7 bases; unmatched junction nucleotides: 9. CDR3 amino acids: CASSLLAGLWNEQFF. The CDR3, as DNA: TGTGCCAGTAGCTTACTAGCGGGACTGTGGAATGAGCAGTTCTTC.